Below, 4 T cell receptor beta chains from the same sample are listed, as sequenced in a study of tumor-infiltrating lymphocytes in primary liver carcinoma. TCR beta cDNA came from about 500 ng total RNA, primed with a constant-region primer. Three rounds of nested multiplex PCR with slightly modified ARM-PCR produced TCR beta libraries. Forward primers for TRBV1-TRBV30 and a C-beta reverse primer served the first two PCR rounds, at around 9 cycles each. MiXCR, applied by TCRdb to the multiplex PCR reads, yields one record per CDR3 protein. The sample lists approximately 300,000 distinct CDR3 sequences, 65% occurring once. Germline DNA was extracted too, while blood RNA derived from unsorted whole blood. The sample was peripheral blood. These TCRs come from a man in his forties with primary liver carcinoma and hepatitis B virus infection.

In regard to this clonotype: The final CDR3 position lacks the conserved phenylalanine or tryptophan, pointing to a likely read error. The chain joins TRBV5-6 to TRBJ2-1; the D gene is possibly TRBD1 (6 bases). V lost 3 bases to trimming and J lost 4 bases, with 11 bases between them. Germline CDR1 and CDR2: SGHDT and YYEEEE. This CDR3 spans 14 amino acids. This chain's CDR3 is CASSSGDTYNEQFS. DNA of the CDR3: TGTGCCAGCAGCTCAGGGGACACATACAATGAGCAGTTCTCC.

As to this clonotype: Here the CDR3 omits its conserved ending phenylalanine or tryptophan, so a read error is the likely source. The chain has TRBV14 and TRBJ2-7; D is perhaps TRBD2 (6 bases). Germline values: CDR1 SGHDN, CDR2 FVKESK. The CDR3 is 15 amino acids. The ends were cut back, 4 bases at V and 4 bases at J, with 17 bases in the middle. CDR3 in amino acids: CASSREIATSYEQYL. CDR3 sequence (DNA): TGTGCCAGCAGCCGCGAAATAGCGACTAGTTACGAGCAGTACCTC.

Details on this clonotype: Given a much more abundant clone one base away, this may be a read error. The chain joins TRBV11-2 to TRBJ2-7, with D unclear. The CDR3 runs 13 residues. Per germline, CDR1 SGHAT and CDR2 FQNNGV. DNA for the CDR3: TGTGCCAGCAGCTTAGTTACCCCCTACGAGCAGTGCTTC. This sequence encodes CASSLVTPYEQCF.

Worth noting for this clonotype: The conserved phenylalanine or tryptophan is not found at the CDR3 terminus, so this likely reflects a read error. The rearrangement uses TRBV6-1 and TRBJ2-1; D is unclear. Germline CDR1 MNHNS, CDR2 SASEGT. Trimming pared 5 bases from V and 10 bases from J, leaving 9 bases between. The CDR3 sequence is 11 residues long. The CDR3 loop reads CASSITQEQFL. The CDR3, as DNA: TGTGCCAGCAGTATCACACAAGAGCAGTTCCTC.